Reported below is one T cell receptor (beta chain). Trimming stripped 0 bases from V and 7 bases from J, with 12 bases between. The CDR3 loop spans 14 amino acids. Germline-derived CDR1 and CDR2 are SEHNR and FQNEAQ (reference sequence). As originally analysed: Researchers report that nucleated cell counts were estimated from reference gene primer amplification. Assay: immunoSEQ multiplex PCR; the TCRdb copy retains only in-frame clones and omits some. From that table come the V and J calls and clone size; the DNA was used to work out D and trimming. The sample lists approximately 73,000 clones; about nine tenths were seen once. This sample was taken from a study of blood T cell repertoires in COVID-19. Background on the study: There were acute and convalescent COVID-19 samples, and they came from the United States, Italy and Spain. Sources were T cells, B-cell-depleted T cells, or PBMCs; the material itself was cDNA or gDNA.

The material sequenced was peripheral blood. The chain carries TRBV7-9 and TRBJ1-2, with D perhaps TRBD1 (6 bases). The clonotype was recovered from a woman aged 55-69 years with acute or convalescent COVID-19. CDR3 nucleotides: TGTGCCAGCAGCTTAGCTGTGTCAGGGGCTGGCTACACCTTC. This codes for CASSLAVSGAGYTF.